This T cell receptor (beta chain) appears in the sequencing data of a study of T cells in Graves' hyperthyroidism and ophthalmopathy. The CDR3 regions of TCR beta were amplified from RNA transcripts. With the HTBI primer set, the TCR CDR3 went through a first round of RT-PCR. MiXCR, run by TCRdb on the multiplex PCR reads, gives a single entry per CDR3 protein. The table has under 350,000 distinct CDR3 sequences, over 15% seen once. The PBMCs were taken from more than 8 ml of fresh peripheral blood. This clonotype has more than one count but fewer than ten. Its antigen is still unknown. Study-wide results and caveats: Ophthalmopathy was predicted by the model a median of 6.5 months ahead of onset.

Source material: blood. The TCR sequence derives from a woman aged 55-70 years with Graves' ophthalmopathy.

The CDR3 region is CASSSAGGGRNTGELFF. The CDR3, as DNA: TGTGCCAGCAGCTCAGCGGGTGGAGGGAGGAACACCGGGGAGCTGTTTTTT. J is TRBJ2-2 and V is TRBV5-4; a weak D match, TRBD2 (6 bases). The CDR3 extends over 17 amino acids. CDR1 SGHNT and CDR2 YYREEE come from the germline V gene (reference sequence). With 3 bases removed from V and 1 base from J, the gap between germline ends came to 16 bases.